This T cell receptor (beta chain) emerged from a study of shared clonotypes between healthy human individuals. Overall study results and limits: In several donors, around 5% of naive CD4 clonotypes appeared in common. Unshared clonotypes carried lower generation probabilities than those common to all four donors.

The protocol was immunoSEQ multiplex PCR, while the TCRdb copy is restricted to in-frame clones and leaves out a portion. Here the sample spans over a million clones, around 97% being singletons. CD45RA-negative memory and CD45RA+ naive subsets were split from the CD4+ cells. With regard to this clone: Its antigen is not identified.

With 8 bases removed from V and 4 bases from J, the gap between germline ends came to 20 bases. The germline V gene has CDR1 ENHRY and CDR2 SYGVKD. The CDR3 has 15 residues. Source material: naive CD4+ T cells sorted from blood. Subset reported: CD45RA+ positively selected. This sequence was found in a man under 40 in good health. V is TRBV10-3 and J is TRBJ1-2, with a weak D call TRBD1 (5 bases). In nucleotides, the CDR3 is TGTGCCATCGGGGACCCCGGGGCGGCTAGCTATGGCTACACCTTC. The encoded protein is CAIGDPGAASYGYTF.